This T cell receptor beta chain was captured by sequencing in a study of shared clonotypes between healthy human individuals. Study-wide results and limits: Sampling covered blood only; tissue repertoires likely differ.

Clones were sequenced by immunoSEQ multiplex PCR, and TCRdb holds only the in-frame ones, with some missing. The sample records around 1,000,000 clones, roughly 80% being singletons. As for this clone: Its antigen is as yet unknown.

From germline, CDR1 is KGHSY and CDR2 FQNENV. CDR3 length equals 14 residues. Trimming cost V 0 bases and J 12 bases; bases outside gene matches: 8. Division of CD4+ cells produced a CD45RA+ naive subset and a CD45RA-negative memory subset. This receptor was obtained from a man younger than 35 in good health. Some clones in this sample may be carry-over from other donors' samples. Sequenced material: memory CD4+ T cells from PBMCs. Specified subset: CD45RA-negative fraction. The chain is built from TRBV16 and TRBJ2-7, with TRBD2 matching 10 bases. CDR3 sequence reads: CASSQSRLAGERYF. CDR3 sequence (DNA): TGTGCCAGCAGCCAATCTCGGCTAGCGGGAGAAAGGTACTTC.